These 29 T cell receptor beta chains originate from one sample sequenced in a study of human T cells and chemical hapten exposure (dated by TCRdb to about 2021). The sample's time point label, decoded: patch test 2, 6 weeks after DPC sensitization. This sample's treatment or condition label indicates: therapeutic diphenylcyclopropenone sensitization with weekly scalp DPC. Libraries came from RACE. The sequencer was a NextSeq 500. TCRdb handled the public reads itself, with Q25 trimming in fastp and clone calling in MiXCR, and kept productive beta chains. Rows are unified per CDR3 protein, each entry keeping the most common DNA and genes. The sample table lists a few hundred thousand distinct CDR3 sequences, around 6% of them with a count of one. Around 6% of the sample is in the top ten clones. Specimen: whole blood, collected in connection with sensitization to the hapten diphenylcyclopropenone (DPC). The source of these receptors is a woman under 30 with alopecia areata. Some clones in this sample may be carry-over from other donors' samples.

This clonotype was seen a handful of times. One end of the junction fails to match germline, which may point to a read error. The chain carries TRBV12-3 or TRBV12-4 and TRBJ2-7, with D possibly matching TRBD1 (6 bases). This CDR3 has 11 amino acids. This CDR3 reads CASSFGSVTGF. The DNA for the CDR3 is TGTGCCAGCAGTTTTGGTTCGGTGACAGGCTTC.

This clonotype was found a few times. This sequence joins TRBV12-3 or TRBV12-4 and TRBJ1-1, with 8 bases identical to TRBD1. The CDR3 covers 20 residues. With 1 base clipped from V and 0 bases from J, the junction kept 16 bases outside the gene matches. CDR3 amino acids: CASSLVKPPGQVVLNTEAFF. The CDR3 DNA is TGTGCCAGCAGTTTAGTGAAGCCGCCGGGACAGGTTGTTTTGAACACTGAAGCTTTCTTT.

In this sample, this clonotype turned up many times. This chain connects TRBV5-1 to TRBJ2-7; D is unresolved. The CDR3 totals 13 residues. Germline lookup yields CDR1 SGHRS and CDR2 YFSETQ. Trimming pared 3 bases from V and 1 base from J, leaving 8 bases between. The DNA for the CDR3 is TGCGCCAGCAGCTCCGTTGATTCCTACGAGCAGTACTTC. Amino acids: CASSSVDSYEQYF.

This clonotype was seen ten or more times. This chain connects TRBV29-1 to TRBJ2-7, with TRBD2 identical over 7 bases. CDR3 size: 12 residues. Germline-derived CDR1 and CDR2 are SQVTM and ANQGSEA. V lost 2 bases and J lost 2; bases outside the gene matches: 0. CDR3 residues: CSVESGTYEQYF. CDR3 nucleotides: TGCAGCGTTGAAAGCGGGACCTACGAGCAGTACTTC.

V is TRBV7-8 and J is TRBJ1-1; possible D gene TRBD1, 6 bases. Trimming removed 1 base from V and 8 bases from J, with 17 bases in between. From germline, CDR1 is SGHVS and CDR2 FQNEAQ. This CDR3 is built from 15 residues. The CDR3 loop is CASSLEARTDGEAFF. DNA for the CDR3: TGTGCCAGCAGCTTAGAAGCCCGGACAGATGGAGAAGCTTTCTTT.

The CDR3 region is CASSTPMGGAGTDTQYF. The CDR3 coding sequence is TGTGCCAGCAGCACCCCAATGGGGGGGGCCGGCACAGATACGCAGTATTTT. J is TRBJ2-3 and V is TRBV7-2; possible D gene TRBD2, 7 bases. Germline CDR1 is SGHTA and CDR2 is FQGNSA. The CDR3 is made up of 17 amino acids. V was pared by 5 bases and J by 1 base, with 19 bases between.

The chain recombines TRBV27 with TRBJ2-6; D remains unclear. V shed 7 bases and J shed 0 bases, with 7 bases lying between them. This CDR3 is 14 amino acids long. Germline CDR1 and CDR2: MNHEY and SMNVEV (reference sequence). CDR3 residues: CASTSSSGANVLTF. In DNA, the CDR3 is TGTGCCAGCACCTCGTCCTCTGGGGCCAACGTCCTGACTTTC.

This chain connects TRBV10-3 to TRBJ2-7; 7 nucleotides align to TRBD2. J lost 3 bases, V lost 6 bases, and 8 bases had no gene match. Germline CDR1 and CDR2: ENHRY and SYGVKD. The CDR3 is 14 residues long. CDR3 amino acids: CAISEGTIVYEQYF. CDR3 DNA sequence: TGTGCCATCAGCGAGGGGACTATTGTCTACGAGCAGTACTTC.

This clonotype was observed a handful of times. The V call is TRBV27, the J call TRBJ2-4; D tentatively reads TRBD1 or TRBD2 (5 bases each). The CDR3 covers 13 residues. The germline V gene has CDR1 MNHEY and CDR2 SMNVEV (reference sequence). Trimming took 1 base from V and 7 from J, leaving 8 bases between them. The CDR3 loop is CASSLLGVNIQYF. The CDR3 nucleotides are TGTGCCAGCAGTTTATTGGGGGTTAACATTCAGTACTTC.

This clonotype was recorded a few times. The V call is TRBV20-1, the J call TRBJ2-1, with 9 positions matching TRBD1. The J segment lost 0 bases and the V segment lost 3 bases, leaving 9 bases of the junction unmatched. Germline V gene data show CDR1 as DFQATT and CDR2 as SNEGSKA (reference sequence). This CDR3 is 17 amino acids long. CDR3 sequence reads: CSARRPGTGISYNEQFF. CDR3 nucleotide sequence: TGCAGTGCTAGGCGTCCCGGGACAGGGATCTCCTACAATGAGCAGTTCTTC.

The sample holds many counts of this clonotype. The chain recombines TRBV5-8 with TRBJ2-5; TRBD2 aligns across 12 bases. CDR1 SGHTS and CDR2 YDEGEE come from the germline V gene. V was clipped by 1 base and J by 2 bases; unmatched bases: 3. The CDR3 is 16 amino acids. The CDR3 bases are TGTGCCAGCAGCTTGCGCCTAGCGGGGGGGCAAGAGACCCAGTACTTC. It codes for CASSLRLAGGQETQYF.

In regard to this clonotype: A much larger clone differs by one base, so this may be a read error. V is TRBV25-1 and J is TRBJ1-1; D is unresolved. Germline CDR1 and CDR2: MGHDK and SYGVNS. This CDR3 has 14 residues. This CDR3 reads CASSELGLSTEAYF. The CDR3 nucleotides are TGTGCCAGCAGTGAATTGGGATTGAGTACTGAAGCTTACTTT.

This clonotype was recorded at least ten times. CDR3 coding DNA: TGTGCCAGCAGCCCTAGAAGTATACTCACTGAAGCTTTCTTT. Its translation is CASSPRSILTEAFF. The chain links TRBV7-9 to TRBJ1-1, with D hard to call. V lost 5 bases, J lost 4 bases, and 14 bases lay in between. The V gene's germline CDR1 is SEHNR and CDR2 FQNEAQ (reference sequence). The CDR3 spans 14 residues.

This chain connects TRBV5-1 to TRBJ2-3, with TRBD1 matching 7 bases. The trim removed 4 bases at V and 5 bases at J, leaving 10 bases unmatched. CDR3 size: 15 residues. Germline V gene lookup returns CDR1 SGHRS and CDR2 YFSETQ. The CDR3 spells CASSPPTGIRDTQYF. As DNA, the CDR3 is TGCGCCAGCAGCCCGCCGACAGGGATAAGAGATACGCAGTATTTT. Drawing the rest from reference TRBV5-1 and TRBJ2-3, the complete variable domain is KAGVTQTPRYLIKTRGQQVTLSCSPISGHRSVSWYQQTPGQGLQFLFEYFSETQRNKGNFPGRFSGRQFSNSRSEMNVSTLELGDSALYLCASSPPTGIRDTQYFGPGTRLTVL.

This clonotype has a handful of counts. The chain employs TRBV7-2 and TRBJ1-5; 9 bases fit TRBD1. The length of the CDR3 is 15 residues. J gave up 3 bases and V 5 bases, and 5 bases lay outside the gene matches. Germline V gene sequence: CDR1 SGHTA, CDR2 FQGNSA. CDR3 DNA: TGTGCCAGCAGCGCGGACAGGGGAGACAATCAGCCCCAGCATTTT. Its protein is CASSADRGDNQPQHF.

This chain connects TRBV27 to TRBJ2-1; D may be TRBD1 (7 bases). Germline V lookup: CDR1 MNHEY, CDR2 SMNVEV (reference sequence). The CDR3 loop spans 15 amino acids. Trimming shortened V by 5 bases and J by 0 bases, and 11 bases separated the two germline ends. The CDR3 bases are TGTGCCAGCAGTGCAGGGGGGTTCTCCTACAATGAGCAGTTCTTC. Translation: CASSAGGFSYNEQFF.

The chain is built from TRBV20-1 and TRBJ2-3, with D perhaps TRBD2 (5 bases). This CDR3 comprises 17 residues. V lost 0 bases to trimming and J lost 4 bases, with 20 bases between them. Germline V gene sequence: CDR1 DFQATT, CDR2 SNEGSKA (reference sequence). In nucleotides, the CDR3 is TGCAGTGCTAGAGACCAACACGGGATTTTGGTCGCAGATACGCAGTATTTT. It specifies CSARDQHGILVADTQYF.

The table lists this clonotype with many counts. The chain is built from TRBV10-3 and TRBJ2-7; TRBD1 aligns across 7 bases. The CDR3 has 16 amino acids. From germline, CDR1 is ENHRY and CDR2 SYGVKD. Germline trimming cut 3 bases from V and 4 bases from J; bases unmatched to any gene: 12. CDR3 nucleotides: TGTGCCATCAGTGAAGCTTTTGACAGGGCGCGGTACGAGCAGTACTTC. It translates to CAISEAFDRARYEQYF.

This clonotype appeared many times. The V call is TRBV20-1, the J call TRBJ1-4, with D maybe TRBD1 (6 bases). Per the germline V gene, CDR1 is DFQATT and CDR2 is SNEGSKA (reference sequence). Trimming removed 6 bases from V and 0 bases from J, with 11 bases in between. The CDR3 is 14 amino acids. CDR3 DNA sequence: TGCAGTGCCAGGGGTGGTGCAACTAATGAAAAACTGTTTTTT. As protein: CSARGGATNEKLFF.

The sample holds a few counts of this clonotype. The chain recombines TRBV4-3 with TRBJ1-3; D unclear. Looked up from germline, CDR1 is LGHNA and CDR2 is YSLEER. The V and J ends lost 0 bases and 8 bases respectively, with 14 bases between them. The CDR3 spans 15 residues. CDR3 DNA sequence: TGCGCCAGCAGCCAAGATCAGGCGACAAAGGACACCATATATTTT. It encodes CASSQDQATKDTIYF.

This clonotype was seen a handful of times. The V and J genes are TRBV20-1 and TRBJ1-2, with D possibly being TRBD1 (5 bases). V lost 7 bases and J lost 5, with 20 bases in between. The CDR3 runs 14 residues. Germline CDR1 is DFQATT and CDR2 is SNEGSKA (reference sequence). DNA for the CDR3: TGCAGTGGTATGCAGGGAAATCCCGCTTATGGCTACACCTTC. This sequence encodes CSGMQGNPAYGYTF.

The rearrangement uses TRBV28 and TRBJ1-2, with 12 bases aligning to TRBD1. V was pared by 2 bases and J by 4 bases, with 5 bases of the junction left unmatched. Germline-derived CDR1 and CDR2 are MDHEN and SYDVKM. The CDR3 contains 16 residues. The CDR3 DNA sequence: TGTGCCAGCAGTTTAGCTGGGACAGGGGGCGGCTATGGCTACACCTTC. It yields the protein CASSLAGTGGGYGYTF.

The V gene is TRBV2, the J gene TRBJ2-5; 7 bases agree with TRBD2. CDR1 is SNHLY, CDR2 FYNNEI, per germline. This CDR3 spans 13 amino acids. The V segment lost 6 bases and the J segment 5 bases; nucleotides outside the gene matches: 6. CDR3 region: CASRRTRTETQYF. As DNA, the CDR3 is TGTGCCAGCAGGCGGACTAGAACCGAGACCCAGTACTTC.

This clonotype was seen ten or more times. The chain employs TRBV7-2 and TRBJ1-2; the D is unclear. This CDR3 is built from 16 residues. Germline V gene sequence: CDR1 SGHTA, CDR2 FQGNSA. V was cut by 5 bases and J by 0 bases, with 16 bases left in between. CDR3 loop: CASSPRGLLANYGYTF. The CDR3 DNA follows: TGTGCCAGCAGCCCACGAGGACTCTTAGCTAACTATGGCTACACCTTC. The entire variable domain, with the rest obtained from reference TRBV7-2 and TRBJ1-2, is as follows: GAGVSQSPSNKVTEKGKDVELRCDPISGHTALYWYRQSLGQGLEFLIYFQGNSAPDKSGLPSDRFSAERTGGSVSTLTIQRTQQEDSAVYLCASSPRGLLANYGYTFGSGTRLTVV.

This clonotype was counted a few times. The chain links TRBV7-9 to TRBJ1-1, with D tentatively TRBD1 (5 bases). The germline V gene encodes CDR1 SEHNR and CDR2 FQNEAQ (reference sequence). V dropped 2 bases and J dropped 4 bases, with 14 bases sitting between them. CDR3 size: 15 residues. CDR3 amino acids: CASSLKQGGGTEAFF. DNA for the CDR3: TGTGCCAGCAGCTTAAAGCAAGGCGGGGGCACTGAAGCTTTCTTT. Drawing the rest from reference TRBV7-9 and TRBJ1-1, the complete variable domain is DTGVSQNPRHKITKRGQNVTFRCDPISEHNRLYWYRQTLGQGPEFLTYFQNEAQLEKSRLLSDRFSAERPKGSFSTLEIQRTEQGDSAMYLCASSLKQGGGTEAFFGQGTRLTVV.

Comments on this clonotype: A single base separates this from a much larger clone, so it may be a read error. The chain uses TRBV7-8 and TRBJ1-5; 8 bases map to TRBD1. The CDR3 runs to 15 residues. V was clipped by 8 bases and J by 7 bases; unmatched bases: 13. Looked up from germline, CDR1 is SGHVS and CDR2 is FQNEAQ. CDR3: CASGSQGAGVQPQHF. In DNA, the CDR3 is TGTGCCAGCGGCTCGCAGGGGGCGGGTGTCCAGCCCCAGCATTTT.

This clonotype came up a few times. The rearrangement links TRBV28 to TRBJ1-1; D call uncertain. Trimming shortened V by 2 bases and J by 4 bases, and 14 bases separated the two germline ends. Germline V CDR1 and CDR2: MDHEN, SYDVKM. This CDR3 region has 15 residues. CDR3 region: CASSLVRVRGTEAFF. The DNA of the CDR3 is TGTGCCAGCAGTTTAGTAAGGGTTCGGGGCACTGAAGCTTTCTTT.

This clonotype has at least ten counts. The chain couples TRBV18 to TRBJ2-6, with TRBD2 identical over 11 bases. V gave up 5 bases and J gave up 0 bases; unmatched junction bases: 6. The CDR3 totals 18 residues. The germline CDR1 and CDR2 sequences are KGHSH and LQKENI. CDR3 in amino acids: CASSKIAGGPSGANVLTF. CDR3 DNA sequence: TGTGCCAGCTCAAAGATAGCGGGGGGGCCCTCTGGGGCCAACGTCCTGACTTTC. The full variable domain, rest sourced from reference TRBV18 and TRBJ2-6, is NAGVMQNPRHLVRRRGQEARLRCSPMKGHSHVYWYRQLPEEGLKFMVYLQKENIIDESGMPKERFSAEFPKEGPSILRIQQVVRGDSAAYFCASSKIAGGPSGANVLTFGAGSRLTVL.

The chain carries TRBV7-2 and TRBJ1-4; D unclear. The CDR3 spans 14 residues. The ends were cut back, 1 base at V and 7 bases at J, with 10 bases in the middle. Per the germline V gene, CDR1 is SGHTA and CDR2 is FQGNSA. CDR3 sequence (DNA): TGTGCCAGCAGCTTAGGGTCGGATCGTGAAAAACTGTTTTTT. It specifies CASSLGSDREKLFF.